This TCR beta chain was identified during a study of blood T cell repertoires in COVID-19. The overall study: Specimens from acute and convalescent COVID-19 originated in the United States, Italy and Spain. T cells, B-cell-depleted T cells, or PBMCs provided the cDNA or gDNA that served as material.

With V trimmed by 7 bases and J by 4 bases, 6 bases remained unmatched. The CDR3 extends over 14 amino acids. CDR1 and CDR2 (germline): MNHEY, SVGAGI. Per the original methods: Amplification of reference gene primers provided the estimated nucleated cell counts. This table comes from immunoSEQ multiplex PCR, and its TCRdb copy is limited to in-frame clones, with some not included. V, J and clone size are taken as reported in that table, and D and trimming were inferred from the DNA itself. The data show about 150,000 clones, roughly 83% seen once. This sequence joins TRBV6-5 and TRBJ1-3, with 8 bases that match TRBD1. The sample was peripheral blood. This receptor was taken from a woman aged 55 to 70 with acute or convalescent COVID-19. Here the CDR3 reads CASIGTGPGNTIYF. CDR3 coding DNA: TGTGCCAGCATCGGGACAGGCCCGGGAAACACCATATATTTT.